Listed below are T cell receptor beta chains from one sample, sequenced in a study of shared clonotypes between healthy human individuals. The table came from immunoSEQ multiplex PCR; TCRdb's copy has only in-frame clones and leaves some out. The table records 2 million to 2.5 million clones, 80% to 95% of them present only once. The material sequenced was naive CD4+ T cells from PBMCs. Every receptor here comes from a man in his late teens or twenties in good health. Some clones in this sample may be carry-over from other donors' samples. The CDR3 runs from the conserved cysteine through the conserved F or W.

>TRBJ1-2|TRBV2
CASSLRDGYTF
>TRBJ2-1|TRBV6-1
CASNQLAGGNEQFF
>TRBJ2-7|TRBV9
CASSVGSGRRYEQYF
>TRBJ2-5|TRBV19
CASSHSPGQGRETQYF
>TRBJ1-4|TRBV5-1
CASSPTGGNLAEKLFF
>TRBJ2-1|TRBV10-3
CAISESGLAGVRGRFF
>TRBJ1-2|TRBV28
CASRVNYGYTF
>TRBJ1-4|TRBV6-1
CASSESRLNEKLFF
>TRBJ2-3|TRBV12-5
CASGLIGADTQYF
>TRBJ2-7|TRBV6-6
CASSGTSGRYEQYF
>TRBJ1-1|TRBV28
CASSWDRFNTEAFF
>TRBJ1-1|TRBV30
CAWRGDILNTEAFF